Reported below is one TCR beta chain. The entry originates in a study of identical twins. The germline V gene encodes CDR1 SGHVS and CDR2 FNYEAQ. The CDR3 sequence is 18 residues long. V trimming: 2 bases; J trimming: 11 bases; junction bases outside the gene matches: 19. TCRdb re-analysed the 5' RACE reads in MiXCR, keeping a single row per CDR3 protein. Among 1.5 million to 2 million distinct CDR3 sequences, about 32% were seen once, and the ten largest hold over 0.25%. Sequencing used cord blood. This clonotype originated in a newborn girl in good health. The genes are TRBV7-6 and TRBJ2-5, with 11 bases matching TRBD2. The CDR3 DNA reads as TGTGCCAGCAGCTTACTAACTAGCGGGGGTTGGACCTACAATGAGCAGTACTTC. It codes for CASSLLTSGGWTYNEQYF.